This T cell receptor beta chain was recorded in a study of T cell repertoires in cytomegalovirus infection. Overall study: Recently identified HLA-C-restricted CMV epitopes were used, and well-studied HLA-B-restricted CMV epitopes were used as well. Based on public TCR beta signatures, there were indications of CMV infection and of a matching HLA type. General study points: HLA-C-restricted CMV-specific TCR beta clonotypes were dominant in the ex vivo response.

Worth noting for this clonotype: Its specificity is not known. Since a much larger clone is just one base distant, this may be a read error.

Germline lookup yields CDR1 SGHTA and CDR2 FQGNSA. This CDR3 comprises 15 residues. TCRdb ran MiXCR on the reads and lists one entry per CDR3 protein. This sample has some 220,000 distinct CDR3 sequences, with approximately 38% found just once. The genes are TRBV7-2 and TRBJ2-4; D is uncertain. The material was CD8+ T cells from cultured PBMCs, obtained from culture after CMV antigen stimulation. The TCR sequence derives from a human donor in good health (CMV status not recorded). Some clones in this sample may be carry-over from other donors' samples. The CDR3 sequence is CANSLAGGDWDIQYF. The CDR3, as DNA: TGTGCCAACAGCTTAGCCGGTGGAGATTGGGACATTCAGTACTTC.